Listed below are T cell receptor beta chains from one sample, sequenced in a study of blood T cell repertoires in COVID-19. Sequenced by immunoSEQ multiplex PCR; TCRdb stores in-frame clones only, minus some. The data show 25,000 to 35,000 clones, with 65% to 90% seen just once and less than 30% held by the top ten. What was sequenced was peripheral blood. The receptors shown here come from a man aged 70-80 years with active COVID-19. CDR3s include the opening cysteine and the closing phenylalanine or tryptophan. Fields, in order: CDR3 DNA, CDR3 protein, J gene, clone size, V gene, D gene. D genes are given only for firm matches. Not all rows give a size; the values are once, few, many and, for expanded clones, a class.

TGTGCCACCAGTGGGAGGGACAGGGGGTACGAGCAGTACTTC	CATSGRDRGYEQYF	TRBJ2-7	-	TRBV24-1	TRBD1
TGTGCCAGTAGTAGCTCAGGGGTGAACACTGAAGCTTTCTTT	CASSSSGVNTEAFF	TRBJ1-1	-	TRBV19	-
TGTGCCAGCAGTAACCCAGGGCCCTACGAGCAGTACTTC	CASSNPGPYEQYF	TRBJ2-7	-	TRBV2	-
TGTGCCAGTAGCTTAACAGGGGTCGACACTGAAGCTTTCTTT	CASSLTGVDTEAFF	TRBJ1-1	-	TRBV19	TRBD1
TGTGCCAGCAGCTCCACTGACAGGGGATTGGGCATTCAGTACTTC	CASSSTDRGLGIQYF	TRBJ2-4	-	TRBV11-2	TRBD1
TGTGCCTGGGGCCGCGTAATGACAGGGCCCACCTTC	CAWGRVMTGPTF	TRBJ1-2	-	TRBV30	TRBD1
TGTGCCAGCAGGACCCAGGGGGCCTTGGACTATGGCTACACCTTC	CASRTQGALDYGYTF	TRBJ1-2	-	TRBV28	TRBD1
TGTGCCAGTAGTAGGGACAGGGACTCACCCCTCCACTTT	CASSRDRDSPLHF	TRBJ1-6	-	TRBV19	TRBD1
TGTGCCAGCAGAAGCGGGACAGGGGCTGGAAACACCATATATTTT	CASRSGTGAGNTIYF	TRBJ1-3	-	TRBV6-6	TRBD1
TGTGCCAGCATCCAAGCGGGGGGGCCCACAGATACGCAGTATTTT	CASIQAGGPTDTQYF	TRBJ2-3	-	TRBV2	TRBD2
TGTGCCATTACAGGGGGCGCCTACCCTTACGAGCAGTACTTC	CAITGGAYPYEQYF	TRBJ2-7	-	TRBV21-1	-
TGTGCCAGCAGCTCGGGACTATCGGGTTCACCCCTCCACTTT	CASSSGLSGSPLHF	TRBJ1-6	-	TRBV7-3	-
TGTGCCAGCGTTTATGCGGGGTCCCCCACAGATACGCAGTATTTT	CASVYAGSPTDTQYF	TRBJ2-3	-	TRBV6-5	-
TGTGCCAGCTCCTTTGAGGAGGGATTAGCTGGCTACACCTTC	CASSFEEGLAGYTF	TRBJ1-2	-	TRBV18	-
TGTGCCAGCAGACGGACAGGGGGCATCCGTGAAGCTTTCTTT	CASRRTGGIREAFF	TRBJ1-1	-	TRBV28	TRBD1
TGTGCCAGTAGTCTCACCCTCACAGGGATCGGCTATGGCTACACCTTC	CASSLTLTGIGYGYTF	TRBJ1-2	once	TRBV19	-
TGTGCCAGCGGGGGGAGGAATGAAAAACTGTTTTTT	CASGGRNEKLFF	TRBJ1-4	-	TRBV12-3/TRBV12-4	-
TGTGCCAGCAGCTCGGCAGGGCCCTACAATGAGCAGTTCTTC	CASSSAGPYNEQFF	TRBJ2-1	-	TRBV11-1	-
TGTGCCAGCAGTGAAACAGCCCAAGAGACCCAGTACTTC	CASSETAQETQYF	TRBJ2-5	-	TRBV2	-
TGTGCCAGCAGTTACTCGCCTGCGGGGACCTCTGAAGCTTTCTTT	CASSYSPAGTSEAFF	TRBJ1-1	once	TRBV6-5	-
TGTGCCAGCAGTCTTACAGGGGATTATGGCTACACCTTC	CASSLTGDYGYTF	TRBJ1-2	-	TRBV6-6	TRBD1
TGTGCCAGCAGCGTCCCGACAGAAGAGACCCAGTACTTC	CASSVPTEETQYF	TRBJ2-5	-	TRBV5-4	-
TGTGCCAGCAGCACCGGGACAGGGATATACGAGCAGTACTTC	CASSTGTGIYEQYF	TRBJ2-7	-	TRBV6-5	TRBD1
TGTGCCAGTCGACCCGACGGGAGAAATTCACCCCTCCACTTT	CASRPDGRNSPLHF	TRBJ1-6	-	TRBV19	-
TGTGCCAGCAGCCCCGGTGACAGGGTTGGCTACACCTTC	CASSPGDRVGYTF	TRBJ1-2	-	TRBV3-1/TRBV3-2	TRBD1
TGCGCCAGCAGTGAAGTAGCGCGCACAGATACGCAGTATTTT	CASSEVARTDTQYF	TRBJ2-3	-	TRBV10-2	-
TGTGCCAGCAGCCCCCAGAAACAGGGGCCAGGCTATGGCTACACCTTC	CASSPQKQGPGYGYTF	TRBJ1-2	-	TRBV5-5	TRBD1
TGTGCCAGCAGCCAGAACAGGGGCGGCTACACCTTC	CASSQNRGGYTF	TRBJ1-2	few	TRBV13	TRBD1
TGTGCCACCAGCGGAGGAGGGCAGGCGAGCACAGATACGCAGTATTTT	CATSGGGQASTDTQYF	TRBJ2-3	-	TRBV24-1	-
TGTGCCAGCAGTGAACCCAGGGGGCCGGTCGGCTACACCTTC	CASSEPRGPVGYTF	TRBJ1-2	-	TRBV6-1	TRBD1
TGTGCCAGCAGACCCGGACAGGGAATCGCCAAAAACATTCAGTACTTC	CASRPGQGIAKNIQYF	TRBJ2-4	-	TRBV7-4	TRBD1